This entry features one T cell receptor (beta chain) sequence. Trimming cost V 8 bases and J 3 bases; bases outside gene matches: 3. This CDR3 region has 13 residues. Looked up from germline, CDR1 is MNHEY and CDR2 is SMNVEV (reference sequence). The sample belongs to a study of control samples from healthy donors and cancer patients. The data were produced by immunoSEQ multiplex PCR, yet TCRdb's version contains in-frame clones alone and is incomplete. The table shows 150,000 to 200,000 clones, with 88% occurring only once. This TCR came from a man aged 18-30 years in good health. V gene TRBV27 combines with J gene TRBJ2-5; TRBD2 agrees at 10 bases. The sequencing input was blood. The CDR3 bases are TGTGCCAGCGGAGGACTAGCGGAAGAGACCCAGTACTTC. Its protein is CASGGLAEETQYF.